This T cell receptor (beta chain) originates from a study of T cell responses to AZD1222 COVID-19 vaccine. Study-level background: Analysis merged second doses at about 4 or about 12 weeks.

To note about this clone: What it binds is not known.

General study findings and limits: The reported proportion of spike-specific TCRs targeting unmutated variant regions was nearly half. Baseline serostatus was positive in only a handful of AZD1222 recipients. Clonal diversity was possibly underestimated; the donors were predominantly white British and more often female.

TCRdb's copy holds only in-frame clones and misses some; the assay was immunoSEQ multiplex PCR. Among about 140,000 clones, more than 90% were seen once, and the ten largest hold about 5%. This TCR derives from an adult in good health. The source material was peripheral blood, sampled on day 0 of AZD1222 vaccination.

The CDR3 sequence: CASSTGPANWAFF. For the CDR3, the DNA is TGTGCCAGTAGTACAGGACCGGCTAACTGGGCTTTCTTT. This chain joins TRBV19 and TRBJ1-1; D not resolved. CDR3 length equals 13 residues. V was trimmed by 4 bases and J by 11 bases, leaving 17 bases between them. CDR1 LNHDA and CDR2 SQIVND come from the germline V gene (reference sequence).